This passage covers 10 T cell receptor beta chains from one sample sequenced in a study of shared clonotypes between healthy human individuals (dated by TCRdb to 2018 to 2020). Library preparation was by the immunoSEQ multiplex PCR assay. TCRdb limited this immuneACCESS table to in-frame rearrangements with V and J called. A share of clones is missing; checked studies link under half to unresolved V genes, and the rest is unexplained. The sample profile shows 2 million to 2.5 million clones; just under 95% of them were found once. More than 0.35% of the sample rests with the top ten. Material: naive CD4+ T cells from PBMCs. The cell subset or site label corresponds to: CD45RA+ positively selected. Every receptor here comes from a man between 18 and 29 years old in good health. Some clones in this sample may be carry-over from other donors' samples.

This clone came up a few times. The V call is TRBV29-1, the J call TRBJ1-1; D not certain. Looked up from germline, CDR1 is SQVTM and CDR2 is ANQGSEA. Trimming cost V 4 bases and J 1 base, with 7 bases left between them. The CDR3 extends over 12 amino acids. CDR3 region: CSVVPENTEAFF. CDR3 nucleotide sequence: TGCAGCGTTGTTCCCGAGAACACTGAAGCTTTCTTT.

This CDR3 is CATVGGGPYEQYF. DNA of the CDR3: TGTGCCACGGTAGGGGGAGGGCCTTACGAGCAGTACTTC. The V gene is TRBV6-1, the J gene TRBJ2-7, with D possibly being TRBD2 (7 bases). V dropped 10 bases and J dropped 4 bases, with 17 bases sitting between them. CDR3 length: 13 amino acids. The V gene's germline CDR1 is MNHNS and CDR2 SASEGT.

The chain combines TRBV7-2 with TRBJ2-7; D unclear. Trimming stripped 3 bases from V and 0 bases from J, with 9 bases between. Germline CDR1 reads SGHTA; CDR2 reads FQGNSA. There are 14 residues in the CDR3. The CDR3 loop is CASSFDLASYEQYF. CDR3 DNA: TGTGCCAGCAGCTTCGACCTCGCCTCCTACGAGCAGTACTTC.

This clone was counted a single time. The rearrangement links TRBV28 to TRBJ1-5, with D hard to call. Germline loops: CDR1 MDHEN, CDR2 SYDVKM. Trimming took 5 bases from V and 7 from J, leaving 18 bases between them. CDR3 length equals 15 residues. The CDR3 reads CASSPPGSGVQPQHF. DNA for the CDR3: TGTGCCAGCAGTCCCCCGGGCAGCGGAGTACAGCCCCAGCATTTT. The variable domain in full, completed from reference TRBV28 and TRBJ1-5, reads DVKVTQSSRYLVKRTGEKVFLECVQDMDHENMFWYRQDPGLGLRLIYFSYDVKMKEKGDIPEGYSVSREKKERFSLILESASTNQTSMYLCASSPPGSGVQPQHFGDGTRLSIL.

V gene TRBV7-9 combines with J gene TRBJ2-3, with TRBD1 matching 10 bases. Per the germline V gene, CDR1 is SEHNR and CDR2 is FQNEAQ (reference sequence). This CDR3 has 14 amino acids. V lost 4 bases to trimming and J lost 6 bases; unmatched junction nucleotides: 4. The CDR3 nucleotides are TGTGCCAGCAGCTGGGACAGGGGACACGATACGCAGTATTTT. Translated, it gives CASSWDRGHDTQYF.

The chain combines TRBV21-1 with TRBJ2-7; the table's D gene call, TRBD1, was not cross checked with the DNA. TRBV21-1 is assigned pseudogene status. The CDR3 runs 13 residues. DNA of the CDR3: TGTGCCAGCAGCAAGGGGGACAGCTACGAGCAGTACTTC. Translated, it gives CASSKGDSYEQYF.

This chain uses TRBV18 with TRBJ2-1; 12 bases line up with TRBD2. J gave up 3 bases and V 6 bases, and 6 bases lay outside the gene matches. The CDR3 covers 16 residues. Per the germline V gene, CDR1 is KGHSH and CDR2 is LQKENI. Here the CDR3 reads CASSPTSGGSYNEQFF. CDR3 DNA sequence: TGTGCCAGCTCCCCAACTAGCGGGGGGAGCTACAATGAGCAGTTCTTC.

J is TRBJ2-5 and V is TRBV25-1, with TRBD2 identical over 8 bases. Germline-derived CDR1 and CDR2 are MGHDK and SYGVNS. Losses at the gene ends were 4 bases for V and 0 bases for J; bases not matched to a gene: 4. The CDR3 totals 15 residues. CDR3 loop: CASSGAGEYQETQYF. The CDR3 DNA is TGTGCCAGCAGTGGAGCGGGAGAGTACCAAGAGACCCAGTACTTC. Using reference TRBV25-1 and TRBJ2-5 for the parts outside the CDR3, the full variable domain is EADIYQTPRYLVIGTGKKITLECSQTMGHDKMYWYQQDPGMELHLIHYSYGVNSTEKGDLSSESTVSRIRTEHFPLTLESARPSHTSQYLCASSGAGEYQETQYFGPGTRLLVL.

The rearrangement links TRBV21-1 to TRBJ2-1; the table calls TRBD2, which could not be checked here. TRBV21-1 is a known pseudogene. This CDR3 is built from 20 residues. CDR3 amino acids: CASSKPQGVRTSGAYNEQFF. CDR3 in DNA: TGTGCCAGCAGCAAGCCCCAGGGGGTCCGGACTAGCGGGGCATACAATGAGCAGTTCTTC.

CDR3 amino acids: CASSLGPRGTGELFF. In nucleotides, the CDR3 is TGTGCCAGCAGCTTGGGACCTCGTGGCACCGGGGAGCTGTTTTTT. This rearrangement joins TRBV5-4 to TRBJ2-2; unclear D gene. V lost 0 bases, J lost 4 bases, and 10 bases lay in between. The CDR3 extends over 15 amino acids. The germline V gene encodes CDR1 SGHNT and CDR2 YYREEE (reference sequence).